This entry lists 25 T cell receptor beta chains sequenced from one sample in a study of T cell repertoires in cytomegalovirus infection. TCRdb redid the calling of the reads with MiXCR, one entry per CDR3 protein. The sample shows under 95,000 distinct CDR3 sequences, more than 40% of them seen only once. Their antigens remain unidentified. Material: CD8+ T cells from cultured PBMCs, obtained from culture after CMV antigen stimulation. The receptors shown here come from a human donor in good health (CMV status not recorded). Some clones in this sample may be carry-over from other donors' samples.

The J gene is TRBJ1-4, the V gene TRBV28, with 7 bases aligning to TRBD1. Per germline, CDR1 MDHEN and CDR2 SYDVKM. CDR3 length: 15 residues. The junction had 4 bases not matched to a gene; V was cut back by 6 bases and J by 0 bases. The CDR3 protein is CASRLGTATNEKLFF. Written as DNA, the CDR3 is TGTGCCAGCAGACTGGGGACAGCAACTAATGAAAAACTGTTTTTT.

The V and J genes are TRBV12-3 or TRBV12-4 and TRBJ2-5; perhaps D is TRBD1 or TRBD2 (6 bases each). V was clipped by 1 base and J by 5 bases, with 17 bases between them. This CDR3 contains 16 residues. CDR3 sequence reads: CASSLGAPGAGETQYF. For the CDR3, the DNA is TGTGCCAGCAGTTTAGGGGCCCCGGGGGCGGGGGAGACCCAGTACTTC.

This rearrangement joins TRBV19 to TRBJ1-5; TRBD1 matches at 7 bases. Germline CDR1 and CDR2: LNHDA and SQIVND (reference sequence). CDR3 length: 15 residues. Trimming cost V 7 bases and J 5 bases; bases outside gene matches: 11. Written as DNA, the CDR3 is TGTGCCAGTAACCCTTACCGGGACAGATATCAGCCCCAGCATTTT. The encoded protein is CASNPYRDRYQPQHF.

This chain links TRBV7-4 with TRBJ2-7; TRBD1 agrees at 8 bases. Germline CDR1 is SGHVT and CDR2 is SQSDAQ. There are 16 residues in the CDR3. Trimming cost V 5 bases and J 0 bases; bases outside gene matches: 9. The CDR3 here is CASSPQSGQGSYEQYF. CDR3 sequence (DNA): TGTGCCAGCAGCCCACAGTCAGGACAGGGCTCCTACGAGCAGTACTTC. The full variable domain, in which reference TRBV7-4 and TRBJ2-7 provide the parts outside the CDR3, is GAGVSQSPRYKVAKRGRDVALRCDSISGHVTLYWYRQTLGQGSEVLTYSQSDAQRDKSGRPSGRFSAERPERSVSTLKIQRTEQGDSAVYLCASSPQSGQGSYEQYFGPGTRLTVT.

CDR3 nucleotide sequence: TGTGCCAGCAGTTTGAGACTAGCGGGGGAGACCCAGTACTTC. Translated: CASSLRLAGETQYF. This chain joins TRBV12-3 or TRBV12-4 and TRBJ2-5; 11 nucleotides line up with TRBD2. V lost 3 bases and J lost 5; bases outside the gene matches: 2. The CDR3 sequence is 14 residues long.

The rearrangement uses TRBV11-2 and TRBJ1-1; D is uncertain. This CDR3 is built from 14 residues. Trimming removed 4 bases at V and 5 bases at J, with 14 bases between. Germline assignment: CDR1 SGHAT and CDR2 FQNNGV. The CDR3 nucleotides read TGTGCCAGCAGCTGGGGAAAATCGGGGACTGAAGCTTTCTTT. Translating it yields CASSWGKSGTEAFF.

CDR3 DNA: TGTGCCAGCAGCCTGACAGGGGGATTCCAGCCCCAGCATTTT. Protein: CASSLTGGFQPQHF. The chain uses TRBV6-1 and TRBJ1-5, with 9 bases lining up with TRBD1. The length of the CDR3 is 14 residues. Germline-derived CDR1 and CDR2 are MNHNS and SASEGT. The V and J ends lost 6 bases and 7 bases, in that order; junction bases with no gene match: 7.

This clonotype was counted only a few times. The rearrangement joins TRBV6-1 to TRBJ1-2; no clear D gene. Per the germline V gene, CDR1 is MNHNS and CDR2 is SASEGT. Trimming took 5 bases from V and 7 from J, leaving 11 bases between them. The CDR3 extends over 12 amino acids. CDR3 in DNA: TGTGCCAGCAGTCAGAACCCTCGTGGCTACACCTTC. Its translation: CASSQNPRGYTF.

The chain is built from TRBV6-1 and TRBJ2-5; D possibly corresponds to TRBD2 (6 bases). Germline V lookup: CDR1 MNHNS, CDR2 SASEGT. The CDR3 consists of 14 residues. Trimming cost V 6 bases and J 2 bases, with 13 bases left between them. The chain's CDR3 is CASSPRDFQETQYF. The CDR3 nucleotides are TGTGCCAGCAGCCCACGGGACTTTCAAGAGACCCAGTACTTC.

The gene calls are TRBV7-8 and TRBJ2-1, with a tentative D call TRBD2 (7 bases). Trimming removed 0 bases from V and 5 bases from J, with 14 bases in between. This CDR3 region has 16 residues. Germline-derived CDR1 and CDR2 are SGHVS and FQNEAQ. CDR3 DNA sequence: TGTGCCAGCAGCTTAGCGCCGGGGGGCAGGAACAATGAGCAGTTCTTC. It specifies CASSLAPGGRNNEQFF.

The chain combines TRBV7-8 with TRBJ2-1, with 12 bases aligning to TRBD2. Germline CDR1 and CDR2: SGHVS and FQNEAQ. The CDR3 loop spans 17 amino acids. The ends lost 5 bases at V and 7 bases at J; junction bases unmatched: 12. The CDR3 loop reads CASSPPRLAGDRNEQFF. CDR3 coding DNA: TGTGCCAGCAGCCCCCCGCGACTAGCGGGAGATAGGAATGAGCAGTTCTTC.

J is TRBJ1-2 and V is TRBV7-4, with a weak D call TRBD1 (5 bases). V lost 4 bases, J lost 9 bases, and 12 bases lay in between. Germline values: CDR1 SGHVT, CDR2 SQSDAQ. CDR3 length: 12 amino acids. CDR3 region: CASSWDRESYTF. Here the CDR3 DNA reads TGTGCCAGCAGCTGGGACCGGGAGAGCTACACCTTC.

Turning to this clonotype: The conserved closing phenylalanine or tryptophan is absent in this CDR3, likely reflecting a read error. The limits of the CDR3 on the DNA are not certain, so only TCRdb's listed CDR3 is given. The chain combines TRBV7-2 with TRBJ2-7; no check of the table's D call, TRBD1, against the DNA was made. Germline values: CDR1 SGHTA, CDR2 FQGNSA. The CDR3 length is 14 residues, termini included. The CDR3 reads CASSYDTPGDEQHS.

This chain links TRBV5-1 with TRBJ2-1, with TRBD1 as a possible D gene (6 bases). The CDR3 contains 17 residues. V lost 2 bases, J lost 1 base, and 16 bases lay in between. The germline V gene has CDR1 SGHRS and CDR2 YFSETQ. The CDR3, as DNA: TGCGCCAGCAGCTTCAGGACAGCGAACCCTTCCTACAATGAGCAGTTCTTC. Translation: CASSFRTANPSYNEQFF.

V and J are TRBV7-3 and TRBJ2-7; the D call may be TRBD1 or TRBD2 (5 bases each). This CDR3 is built from 12 residues. Trimming pared 8 bases from V and 5 bases from J, leaving 13 bases between. CDR1 and CDR2 from the germline V gene are SGHTA and FQGTGA. The CDR3 loop reads CASGVRGDEQYF. For the CDR3, the DNA is TGTGCCAGCGGAGTGAGGGGTGACGAGCAGTACTTC.

The V call is TRBV7-8, the J call TRBJ1-1, with no clear D. The germline V gene has CDR1 SGHVS and CDR2 FQNEAQ. The CDR3 spans 15 residues. The V and J ends lost 5 bases and 1 base respectively, with 14 bases between them. The CDR3 DNA sequence: TGTGCCAGCAGCCCTACTACTAATTGGAACACTGAAGCTTTCTTT. Protein sequence: CASSPTTNWNTEAFF.

This clonotype was counted many times. This chain connects TRBV7-6 to TRBJ1-1; possibly TRBD1 for D (6 bases). Germline assignment: CDR1 SGHVS and CDR2 FNYEAQ. This CDR3 region has 15 residues. Trimming took off 2 bases at V and 7 bases at J, with 17 bases between the two ends. CDR3 in amino acids: CASSLTQGRGNEAFF. In DNA, the CDR3 is TGTGCCAGCAGCTTAACTCAGGGGAGGGGAAATGAAGCTTTCTTT.

The rearrangement links TRBV27 to TRBJ2-2; D gene unclear. Germline-derived CDR1 and CDR2 are MNHEY and SMNVEV (reference sequence). The germline V and J ends were trimmed by 5 bases and 3 bases, with 7 bases remaining between them. The CDR3 is 13 residues long. Here the CDR3 DNA reads TGTGCCAGCAGTGGAACATACACCGGGGAGCTGTTTTTT. It encodes CASSGTYTGELFF.

The chain employs TRBV7-3 and TRBJ1-1, with a tentative D call TRBD1 (5 bases). V lost 6 bases and J 0 bases, leaving 14 bases between the germline ends. Germline CDR1 SGHTA, CDR2 FQGTGA. The CDR3 has 15 amino acids. The CDR3 sequence: CASRPGGFMNTEAFF. CDR3 DNA sequence: TGTGCCAGCAGGCCCGGGGGGTTCATGAACACTGAAGCTTTCTTT.

As DNA, the CDR3 is TGTGCCAGCAGTTACAGGGGATCTAACTATGGCTACACCTTC. Its protein product is CASSYRGSNYGYTF. V gene TRBV25-1 combines with J gene TRBJ1-2; 7 nucleotides align to TRBD1. The CDR3 totals 14 residues. Per the germline V gene, CDR1 is MGHDK and CDR2 is SYGVNS. V was pared by 5 bases and J by 0 bases, with 3 bases of the junction left unmatched.

V usage is TRBV9 and J usage is TRBJ2-7; the D is unclear. CDR3 length: 14 amino acids. Trimming stripped 0 bases from V and 0 bases from J, with 7 bases between. CDR1 SGDLS and CDR2 YYNGEE come from the germline V gene. The CDR3 loop reads CASSVGKSSYEQYF. Here the CDR3 DNA reads TGTGCCAGCAGCGTAGGTAAAAGCTCCTACGAGCAGTACTTC.

The chain couples TRBV11-2 to TRBJ2-5; 7 bases map to TRBD2. This CDR3 is 15 amino acids long. Germline CDR1 SGHAT, CDR2 FQNNGV. J lost 4 bases, V lost 5 bases, and 10 bases had no gene match. The CDR3 bases are TGTGCCAGCAGCGAACCCTGGCGGGAGACAGAGACCCAGTACTTC. It is translated as CASSEPWRETETQYF. The full variable domain, rest sourced from reference TRBV11-2 and TRBJ2-5, is EAGVAQSPRYKIIEKRQSVAFWCNPISGHATLYWYQQILGQGPKLLIQFQNNGVVDDSQLPKDRFSAERLKGVDSTLKIQPAKLEDSAVYLCASSEPWRETETQYFGPGTRLLVL.

This clonotype has only a few counts. The chain recombines TRBV19 with TRBJ1-1; D not resolved. Trimming cost V 1 base and J 2 bases, with 5 bases left between them. From germline, CDR1 is LNHDA and CDR2 SQIVND (reference sequence). This CDR3 spans 13 amino acids. The CDR3 DNA sequence: TGTGCCAGTAGTATAGCGAGAAACACTGAAGCTTTCTTT. Translation gives CASSIARNTEAFF.

A few counts support this clonotype. The chain uses TRBV11-2 and TRBJ1-6; 9 nucleotides line up with TRBD1. V dropped 6 bases and J dropped 7; count of bases not matched to a gene: 4. CDR1 and CDR2 from the germline V gene are SGHAT and FQNNGV. The CDR3 sequence is 14 residues long. The chain's CDR3 is CASSLGTGNSPLHF. DNA of the CDR3: TGTGCCAGCAGTCTTGGGACAGGGAATTCACCCCTCCACTTT.

This clonotype was counted only a few times. The rearrangement uses TRBV5-8 and TRBJ2-3; 7 bases align to TRBD1. Per the germline V gene, CDR1 is SGHTS and CDR2 is YDEGEE. This CDR3 is built from 15 residues. V dropped 7 bases and J dropped 6; count of bases not matched to a gene: 14. The CDR3 is CASGHRGLVGDTQYF. Written as DNA, the CDR3 is TGTGCCAGCGGCCACAGGGGTTTAGTTGGGGATACGCAGTATTTT.